A single sample gave rise to the 8 T cell receptor beta chains below, sequenced in a study of blood T cell repertoires in COVID-19. Some clones are missing from TCRdb's copy, which holds only in-frame ones; the method was immunoSEQ multiplex PCR. This sample yields 90,000 or so clones, of which 89% are seen a single time; less than 6.5% belongs to the top ten. The sequencing input was peripheral blood. These receptors were obtained from a woman older than 75 with active COVID-19.

The rearrangement joins TRBV2 to TRBJ1-4; TRBD1 matches 12 bases. Germline CDR1 reads SNHLY; CDR2 reads FYNNEI. The ends lost 6 bases at V and 6 bases at J; junction bases unmatched: 5. The CDR3 is made up of 15 amino acids. The CDR3 DNA follows: TGTGCCAGCAGGCCGGGACAGGGGGCTTATGAAAAACTGTTTTTT. Translating gives CASRPGQGAYEKLFF.

This clone has only one observation. This chain uses TRBV18 with TRBJ1-2; tentative D call: TRBD1 (6 bases). Germline CDR1 reads KGHSH; CDR2 reads LQKENI. The CDR3 covers 13 residues. V was clipped by 4 bases and J by 5 bases, with 11 bases between them. The CDR3 DNA reads TGTGCCAGCTCACGTCAGGGGCAGTATGGCTACACCTTC. It is translated as CASSRQGQYGYTF.

The chain couples TRBV5-1 to TRBJ1-3; D not resolved. This CDR3 comprises 16 residues. Germline V gene sequence: CDR1 SGHRS, CDR2 YFSETQ. Trimming shortened V by 2 bases and J by 0 bases, and 12 bases separated the two germline ends. DNA for the CDR3: TGCGCCAGCAGCTTTGCGGGAATCCCCTCTGGAAACACCATATATTTT. Translating it yields CASSFAGIPSGNTIYF.

This chain links TRBV5-4 with TRBJ1-3; no reliable D call. The CDR3 consists of 16 residues. The germline CDR1 and CDR2 sequences are SGHNT and YYREEE (reference sequence). V was shortened by 3 bases and J by 0 bases, with 13 bases between the two germline ends. CDR3 residues: CASSSQQAHSGNTIYF. The DNA for the CDR3 is TGTGCCAGCAGCTCCCAGCAGGCCCACTCTGGAAACACCATATATTTT.

There are a few counts of this clone. The CDR3 region is CASSFPDSTDTQYF. For the CDR3, the DNA is TGTGCCAGCAGCTTCCCAGATAGCACAGATACGCAGTATTTT. V gene TRBV5-4 combines with J gene TRBJ2-3; D remains unclear. The length of the CDR3 is 14 residues. V lost 2 bases and J 0 bases, leaving 7 bases between the germline ends. The germline V gene has CDR1 SGHNT and CDR2 YYREEE (reference sequence).

The chain carries TRBV5-5 and TRBJ2-2; D unclear. V lost 2 bases and J 4 bases, leaving 6 bases between the germline ends. This CDR3 spans 13 amino acids. Germline V gives CDR1 SGHKS, CDR2 YYEKEE (reference sequence). The CDR3 reads CASSLGATGELFF. The CDR3 bases are TGTGCCAGCAGCTTAGGAGCCACCGGGGAGCTGTTTTTT.

The V and J genes are TRBV4-2 and TRBJ2-1, with 9 bases lining up with TRBD2. The CDR3 sequence is 16 residues long. Germline CDR1 reads LGHNA; CDR2 reads YNFKEQ. V gave up 1 base and J gave up 5 bases; unmatched junction bases: 6. The CDR3 region has the DNA TGTGCCAGCAGCCAAGGAGGCGGACTAGCGAACAATGAGCAGTTCTTC. It specifies CASSQGGGLANNEQFF.

This clone was observed many times. The chain recombines TRBV5-1 with TRBJ1-4, with 10 bases identical to TRBD1. The CDR3 is made up of 13 amino acids. The germline V gene has CDR1 SGHRS and CDR2 YFSETQ. V was pared by 7 bases and J by 7 bases, with 4 bases of the junction left unmatched. CDR3 protein: CASGDRGGEKLFF. The CDR3 nucleotides read TGCGCCAGCGGGGACAGGGGCGGTGAAAAACTGTTTTTT. Based on the CDR3 plus reference TRBV5-1 and TRBJ1-4, the full variable domain is KAGVTQTPRYLIKTRGQQVTLSCSPISGHRSVSWYQQTPGQGLQFLFEYFSETQRNKGNFPGRFSGRQFSNSRSEMNVSTLELGDSALYLCASGDRGGEKLFFGSGTQLSVL.